Listed here are 14 T cell receptor beta chains from one sample, sequenced in a study of metastatic and nonmetastatic thyroid tumors. With MiXCR, TCRdb called clones anew from the PCR reads. The top ten hold about 3.6% of the sample, which has about 92,000 clones, 15% seen once. Thyroid surgery took place with no prior treatment in any patient. Sequenced: blood. These receptors were taken from a female donor with papillary thyroid cancer or a benign thyroid nodule (not recorded which). Some clones in this sample may be carry-over from other donors' samples.

This clone appeared many times. The chain has TRBV11-2 and TRBJ1-2; 9 bases are shared with TRBD1. This CDR3 contains 15 residues. Germline CDR1 and CDR2: SGHAT and FQNNGV. Trimming cost V 5 bases and J 5 bases; bases outside gene matches: 9. The CDR3 sequence is CASSQRTGVEYGYTF. The CDR3 nucleotides are TGTGCCAGCAGCCAAAGGACAGGGGTGGAATATGGCTACACCTTC.

There are a few counts of this clone. An end of the junction differs from the germline gene, which may be a read error. The chain carries TRBV20-1 and TRBJ2-4, with D tentatively TRBD1 or TRBD2 (5 bases each). The germline gives CDR1 DFQATT, CDR2 SNEGSKA (reference sequence). The CDR3 is 15 amino acids. Written as DNA, the CDR3 is TGCAGTGCGAGAGGCAGGGACGGGGACAAAAACATTCAGTACTTC. Its translation: CSARGRDGDKNIQYF.

This clone was seen only a few times. The chain carries TRBV3-1 and TRBJ2-2; 7 nucleotides align to TRBD1. Germline CDR1 reads LGHDT; CDR2 reads YNNKEL (reference sequence). This CDR3 has 18 amino acids. Trimming cost V 0 bases and J 4 bases; bases outside gene matches: 11. The chain's CDR3 is CASSQDISAAGGTGELFF. The CDR3 DNA follows: TGTGCCAGCAGCCAAGATATTAGCGCGGCAGGGGGCACCGGGGAGCTGTTTTTT.

This clone came up many times. The chain employs TRBV5-1 and TRBJ2-1; no reliable D call. With 3 bases removed from V and 2 bases from J, the gap between germline ends came to 0 bases. Germline CDR1 and CDR2: SGHRS and YFSETQ. This CDR3 comprises 11 residues. For the CDR3, the DNA is TGCGCCAGCAGCTCCTACAATGAGCAGTTCTTC. It translates to CASSSYNEQFF.

This clone was recorded at least ten times. Other DNA sequences within the sample encode an identical CDR3. The rearrangement joins TRBV4-2 to TRBJ2-2, with 8 bases that match TRBD2. Germline loops: CDR1 LGHNA, CDR2 YNFKEQ. Unmatched junction bases numbered 6, after V lost 3 bases and J lost 3 bases. CDR3 length: 16 residues. The CDR3 is CASSQVPGGDTGELFF. The CDR3, as DNA: TGTGCCAGCAGCCAGGTACCGGGGGGGGACACCGGGGAGCTGTTTTTT.

In this sample, this clone turned up many times. The same CDR3 arises from other DNA sequences in this sample as well. The chain carries TRBV25-1 and TRBJ2-5; TRBD2 matches 15 bases. This CDR3 has 19 residues. J was trimmed by 5 bases and V by 2 bases; bases with no gene match: 12. Germline V CDR1 and CDR2: MGHDK, SYGVNS. The CDR3 DNA is TGTGCCAGCAGTGAAGCCCCTCGGACTAGCGGGGGGGCCGGGGAGACCCAGTACTTC. Translated, it gives CASSEAPRTSGGAGETQYF.

This clone was seen repeatedly, ten times or more. The chain couples TRBV28 to TRBJ1-2; 12 nucleotides agree with TRBD1. The J segment lost 7 bases and the V segment lost 2 bases, leaving 5 bases of the junction unmatched. Germline CDR1 reads MDHEN; CDR2 reads SYDVKM. The CDR3 length is 15 residues. This CDR3 reads CASSLTGQGAGGYTF. The CDR3 DNA follows: TGTGCCAGCAGTTTAACGGGACAGGGGGCAGGTGGCTACACCTTC.

With regard to this clone: A read error may explain this, as a much larger clone is one base away. The chain uses TRBV30 and TRBJ1-3; D not resolved. Germline V gene sequence: CDR1 GTSNPN, CDR2 SVGIG (reference sequence). The CDR3 is 14 amino acids. CDR3 nucleotide sequence: TGTGCCTGGAGTGCTTTCAGCTCTGGAGACACCATATATTTT. Translated, it gives CAWSAFSSGDTIYF.

V is TRBV6-2 or TRBV6-3 and J is TRBJ2-1; D remains unclear. The CDR3 contains 13 residues. V lost 1 base and J lost 5, with 6 bases in between. CDR1 and CDR2 (germline): MNHEY, SVGEGT. The CDR3 region has the DNA TGTGCCAGCAGTTACTACGCGAACAATGAGCAGTTCTTC. Its translation is CASSYYANNEQFF.

This clone was seen many times. V and J are TRBV20-1 and TRBJ2-5, with TRBD1 as a possible D gene (8 bases). In germline, CDR1 is DFQATT, CDR2 SNEGSKA (reference sequence). V was pared by 4 bases and J by 5 bases, with 32 bases between. This CDR3 is 19 amino acids long. The CDR3 is CSAKAPRTGRGGAWETQYF. CDR3 in DNA: TGCAGTGCTAAGGCCCCCCGGACAGGGAGAGGGGGGGCCTGGGAGACCCAGTACTTC.

This clone occurred many times. The gene calls are TRBV6-1 and TRBJ1-5; 9 bases line up with TRBD1. CDR3 length: 14 residues. Unmatched junction bases numbered 5, after V lost 7 bases and J lost 4 bases. CDR1 is MNHNS, CDR2 SASEGT, per germline. DNA for the CDR3: TGTGCCAGCACTCACAGGGGGCGAAATCAGCCCCAGCATTTT. As protein: CASTHRGRNQPQHF.

The sample holds many counts of this clone. The rearrangement links TRBV19 to TRBJ1-1; the D gene is possibly TRBD1 (5 bases). Trimming removed 5 bases from V and 4 bases from J, with 14 bases in between. The CDR3 runs 14 residues. Germline assignment: CDR1 LNHDA and CDR2 SQIVND (reference sequence). The CDR3 nucleotides read TGTGCCAGTAGTTTGGACATAGGAGGCACTGAAGCTTTCTTT. It translates to CASSLDIGGTEAFF.

This clone was seen at least ten times. Additional DNA sequences in this sample encode the identical CDR3. This chain links TRBV7-8 with TRBJ1-1; TRBD1 is a possible D gene (5 bases). The V gene lost 6 bases and the J gene lost 4 bases, with 15 bases spanning the gap. The CDR3 has 14 residues. From germline, CDR1 is SGHVS and CDR2 FQNEAQ. The CDR3 DNA sequence: TGTGCCAGCAGGGGACCGGGAGGAGGCACTGAAGCTTTCTTT. It specifies CASRGPGGGTEAFF.

This clone was counted many times. CDR3 region: CASSLVAGALVKTQYF. The CDR3 DNA is TGTGCCAGCAGTTTAGTGGCGGGAGCCCTCGTCAAGACCCAGTACTTC. J is TRBJ2-5 and V is TRBV28; TRBD2 matches at 7 bases. The trim removed 2 bases at V and 6 bases at J, leaving 12 bases unmatched. CDR1 is MDHEN, CDR2 SYDVKM, per germline. The CDR3 covers 16 residues.